This TCR beta chain comes out of a study of CD8+ T cells in alopecia areata. Study summary: The study gave tofacitinib for 6 to 18 months, then 6 months off drug.

This clone was observed a few times. Treatment noted: oral pan-JAK inhibitor, 5-10 mg twice daily. This CDR3 is built from 13 residues. The V and J ends lost 2 bases and 7 bases respectively, with 11 bases between them. Germline V gene sequence: CDR1 GTSNPN, CDR2 SVGIG (reference sequence). RNA was extracted and reverse transcribed into cDNA as the sequencing template. Assay: immunoSEQ multiplex PCR; the TCRdb copy retains only in-frame clones and omits some. The sample contains some 180,000 clones, 51% of which appear only once. This clonotype was sampled from a human donor with alopecia areata. V and J are TRBV30 and TRBJ1-4; unclear D gene. The specimen comprised CD8+ T cells sorted from blood, sampled around week 52, from a patient treated with tofacitinib. The CDR3 here is CAWSPLGVEKLFF. CDR3 nucleotides: TGTGCCTGGAGTCCACTCGGGGTTGAAAAACTGTTTTTT.